Following are 7 T cell receptor beta chains from one sample sequenced in a study of blood T cell repertoires in COVID-19. Sequencing used immunoSEQ multiplex PCR; TCRdb keeps in-frame clones, though not all of them. The sample has 200,000 to 300,000 clones, roughly 80% seen once. The sequenced sample was peripheral blood. The receptors were sampled from a woman older than 75 with acute or convalescent COVID-19.

The rearrangement joins TRBV5-1 to TRBJ2-2; 10 nucleotides align to TRBD1. This CDR3 is 15 amino acids long. V shed 4 bases, J shed 4 bases, and the junction held 4 bases outside the gene matches. Germline V gives CDR1 SGHRS, CDR2 YFSETQ. Here the CDR3 reads CASSTRTGGTGELFF. CDR3 in DNA: TGCGCCAGCAGCACCCGGACAGGGGGCACCGGGGAGCTGTTTTTT.

This clone was found once. The genes are TRBV2 and TRBJ2-5; 9 bases are a match to TRBD1. Losses at the gene ends were 5 bases for V and 5 bases for J; bases not matched to a gene: 9. The CDR3 loop spans 15 amino acids. From germline, CDR1 is SNHLY and CDR2 FYNNEI. CDR3: CASSHGDRARETQYF. The CDR3 DNA reads TGTGCCAGCAGTCATGGGGACAGGGCACGGGAGACCCAGTACTTC.

The rearrangement uses TRBV4-1 and TRBJ2-1; a possible D gene is TRBD1 (5 bases). The CDR3 runs 18 residues. In germline, CDR1 is MGHRA, CDR2 YSYEKL. The V gene lost 0 bases and the J gene lost 7 bases, with 22 bases spanning the gap. The CDR3 region has the DNA TGCGCCAGCAGCCAAGATGGGGCAGGGCTAACCTCCTGGAATGAGCAGTTCTTC. Residues: CASSQDGAGLTSWNEQFF.

The V call is TRBV2, the J call TRBJ1-1, with 9 nucleotides matching TRBD1. Germline-derived CDR1 and CDR2 are SNHLY and FYNNEI. J gave up 4 bases and V 6 bases, and 6 bases lay outside the gene matches. The CDR3 loop spans 14 amino acids. The CDR3 DNA reads as TGTGCCAGCAGGAGGGGACAGGGTTTCACTGAAGCTTTCTTT. Its protein product is CASRRGQGFTEAFF.

The V and J genes are TRBV2 and TRBJ1-4; D unresolved. Germline loops: CDR1 SNHLY, CDR2 FYNNEI. Trimming shortened V by 4 bases and J by 6 bases, and 6 bases separated the two germline ends. This CDR3 comprises 12 residues. The CDR3 protein is CASSGADEKLFF. The CDR3 DNA follows: TGTGCCAGCAGTGGCGCCGATGAAAAACTGTTTTTT.

The chain links TRBV30 to TRBJ1-2, with D possibly TRBD1 on 5 matching bases. V lost 1 base to trimming and J lost 2 bases, with 8 bases between them. The length of the CDR3 is 13 residues. Germline V gives CDR1 GTSNPN, CDR2 SVGIG (reference sequence). CDR3 nucleotide sequence: TGTGCCTGGAGTGGGGGCGGCAACTATGGCTACACCTTC. It specifies CAWSGGGNYGYTF.

The chain joins TRBV27 to TRBJ1-5; 7 bases match TRBD1. Germline V gives CDR1 MNHEY, CDR2 SMNVEV (reference sequence). V trimming: 1 base; J trimming: 2 bases; junction bases outside the gene matches: 8. The CDR3 has 17 residues. CDR3 sequence (DNA): TGTGCCAGCAGTTTATTCCGCCAGGGGGTTGGCAATCAGCCCCAGCATTTT. Its protein is CASSLFRQGVGNQPQHF.